This TCR beta chain was identified during a study of cytomegalovirus exposure and HLA in healthy donors. A multiplex PCR was run with 60 Vbeta primers and 13 Jbeta primers. The data were produced by immunoSEQ multiplex PCR, yet TCRdb's version contains in-frame clones alone and is incomplete. Found here are 200,000 or so clones; the top ten clones hold 0.9% to 1.4%. The CDR3 runs to 17 residues. The germline V gene has CDR1 SNHLY and CDR2 FYNNEI. The germline V and J ends were trimmed by 1 base and 5 bases, with 18 bases remaining between them. The specimen sequenced was PBMCs. The clonotype originates from a girl aged 2-15 years in good health and CMV-seropositive. The rearrangement links TRBV2 to TRBJ1-3; no definite D call. For the CDR3, the DNA is TGTGCCAGCAGTGAAGACGCGAACCACCCGATGAGAAACACCATATATTTT. This gives the protein CASSEDANHPMRNTIYF.